These 17 T cell receptor beta chains share one sample of origin, sequenced in a study of cytomegalovirus exposure and HLA in healthy donors. Primers included in the PCR were 60 Vbeta and 13 Jbeta primers. TCRdb's copy holds only in-frame clones and misses some; the assay was immunoSEQ multiplex PCR. This table holds 100,000 to 150,000 clones, roughly four fifths found once. Sequenced sample: PBMCs. Source of these receptors: a woman between 45 and 65 years old in good health and CMV-seronegative.

J is TRBJ2-7 and V is TRBV29-1; the D gene is possibly TRBD1 (6 bases). Trimming removed 3 bases from V and 1 base from J, with 16 bases in between. This CDR3 is built from 15 residues. CDR1 and CDR2 from the germline V gene are SQVTM and ANQGSEA. The CDR3 coding sequence is TGCAGCGTTGACACCGGCACAGGGTCGTCCTACGAGCAGTACTTC. This sequence encodes CSVDTGTGSSYEQYF.

The chain has TRBV9 and TRBJ2-2; TRBD2 might be the D (6 bases). The CDR3 has 15 residues. The V gene lost 5 bases and the J gene lost 1 base, with 12 bases spanning the gap. Germline V gives CDR1 SGDLS, CDR2 YYNGEE. The CDR3 nucleotides read TGTGCCAGCAGTGTCGGGGGAGAGAACACCGGGGAGCTGTTTTTT. This gives the protein CASSVGGENTGELFF.

The chain uses TRBV13 and TRBJ2-4, with 10 nucleotides matching TRBD2. The CDR3 contains 16 residues. Germline CDR1 reads PRHDT; CDR2 reads FYEKMQ (reference sequence). J was trimmed by 1 base and V by 4 bases; bases with no gene match: 4. CDR3 in amino acids: CASSSSGRAAKNIQYF. The CDR3, as DNA: TGTGCCAGCAGCTCGAGCGGGAGGGCCGCCAAAAACATTCAGTACTTC.

V gene TRBV7-3 combines with J gene TRBJ2-1; D might be TRBD1 (6 bases). This CDR3 has 17 amino acids. Germline V gives CDR1 SGHTA, CDR2 FQGTGA. Trimming left V 2 bases short and J 3 bases short, with 17 bases between. CDR3 DNA: TGTGCCAGCAGCTTACCCAGTTTCGGGACAAGCTACAATGAGCAGTTCTTC. This encodes CASSLPSFGTSYNEQFF. The variable domain in full, completed from reference TRBV7-3 and TRBJ2-1, reads GAGVSQTPSNKVTEKGKYVELRCDPISGHTALYWYRQSLGQGPEFLIYFQGTGAADDSGLPNDRFFAVRPEGSVSTLKIQRTERGDSAVYLCASSLPSFGTSYNEQFFGPGTRLTVL.

The genes are TRBV7-9 and TRBJ2-7; TRBD1 is a possible D gene (5 bases). V lost 0 bases, J lost 5 bases, and 8 bases lay in between. Germline V CDR1 and CDR2: SEHNR, FQNEAQ (reference sequence). The CDR3 length is 13 residues. The CDR3 nucleotides are TGTGCCAGCAGCTTAGCACAGGCCCACGAGCAGTACTTC. As protein: CASSLAQAHEQYF.

CDR3 nucleotide sequence: TGTGCCAGCAGTTCACAGGCAGGGGCAGGCGGCTACACCTTC. Encoded protein: CASSSQAGAGGYTF. The rearrangement joins TRBV27 to TRBJ1-2; TRBD1 might be the D (6 bases). Between the trimmed V and J ends, which lost 4 bases and 8 bases, there was a span of 17 bases. Germline loops: CDR1 MNHEY, CDR2 SMNVEV (reference sequence). The CDR3 extends over 14 amino acids.

The chain is built from TRBV28 and TRBJ2-2; D might be TRBD2 (5 bases). V was cut by 6 bases and J by 5 bases, with 10 bases left in between. The germline CDR1 and CDR2 sequences are MDHEN and SYDVKM. The CDR3 totals 13 residues. The CDR3 DNA sequence: TGTGCCAGCAGCCGGGGTTGGACCGGGGAGCTGTTTTTT. It codes for CASSRGWTGELFF. Full variable domain (outside the CDR3, taken from reference TRBV28 and TRBJ2-2): DVKVTQSSRYLVKRTGEKVFLECVQDMDHENMFWYRQDPGLGLRLIYFSYDVKMKEKGDIPEGYSVSREKKERFSLILESASTNQTSMYLCASSRGWTGELFFGEGSRLTVL.

This clone was found once. The J gene is TRBJ1-5, the V gene TRBV19; D is unresolved. V was cut by 6 bases and J by 3 bases, with 9 bases left in between. The germline CDR1 and CDR2 sequences are LNHDA and SQIVND (reference sequence). The CDR3 extends over 13 amino acids. CDR3: CASRVRLNQPQHF. The CDR3 DNA is TGTGCCAGTAGGGTTCGACTCAATCAGCCCCAGCATTTT.

This chain links TRBV7-3 with TRBJ2-5; 8 bases match TRBD1. CDR1 is SGHTA and CDR2 is FQGTGA in the germline V gene. The CDR3 length is 16 residues. V dropped 5 bases and J dropped 2; count of bases not matched to a gene: 10. CDR3 residues: CASSVGQGGGQETQYF. The CDR3 region has the DNA TGTGCCAGCAGCGTCGGACAGGGCGGAGGGCAAGAGACCCAGTACTTC.

The CDR3 sequence is CASSLAREKAFF. CDR3 DNA: TGTGCCAGCAGCTTAGCAAGGGAGAAAGCTTTCTTT. This chain joins TRBV7-9 and TRBJ1-1; D not certain. This CDR3 is built from 12 residues. CDR1 and CDR2 from the germline V gene are SEHNR and FQNEAQ (reference sequence). V lost 0 bases and J lost 9, with 8 bases in between.

The gene calls are TRBV4-2 and TRBJ2-1; 10 nucleotides align to TRBD2. Trimming cost V 0 bases and J 8 bases; bases outside gene matches: 4. The CDR3 has 15 amino acids. Germline-derived CDR1 and CDR2 are LGHNA and YNFKEQ. The CDR3 nucleotides read TGTGCCAGCAGCCAAGAGGCTAGCGGGAGCTATGAGCAGTTCTTC. This encodes CASSQEASGSYEQFF.

In its sample, this clone was seen a few times. The V call is TRBV11-3, the J call TRBJ2-6; the D gene is possibly TRBD2 (5 bases). This CDR3 is built from 15 residues. CDR1 and CDR2 from the germline V gene are SGHNT and YENEEA. V gave up 1 base and J gave up 1 base, with 5 bases separating them. CDR3 sequence reads: CASSLGGSGANVLTF. The CDR3 bases are TGTGCCAGCAGCTTAGGAGGGTCTGGGGCCAACGTCCTGACTTTC.

This sequence joins TRBV5-1 and TRBJ1-1; no definite D call. The V end was cut by 4 bases, the J end by 2 bases, with 15 bases between. Germline lookup yields CDR1 SGHRS and CDR2 YFSETQ. The CDR3 has 15 amino acids. CDR3 bases: TGCGCCAGCAGCCAAACAGCAACAATTAACACTGAAGCTTTCTTT. Translated, it gives CASSQTATINTEAFF.

The chain joins TRBV28 to TRBJ1-1, with D maybe TRBD1 (6 bases). The V and J ends lost 6 bases and 3 bases respectively, with 11 bases between them. The CDR3 contains 13 residues. The germline V gene has CDR1 MDHEN and CDR2 SYDVKM. The DNA for the CDR3 is TGTGCCAGCAGGGCACAGGGAGACACTGAAGCTTTCTTT. This gives the protein CASRAQGDTEAFF. The full variable domain, its missing parts supplied by reference TRBV28 and TRBJ1-1, is DVKVTQSSRYLVKRTGEKVFLECVQDMDHENMFWYRQDPGLGLRLIYFSYDVKMKEKGDIPEGYSVSREKKERFSLILESASTNQTSMYLCASRAQGDTEAFFGQGTRLTVV.

This chain links TRBV9 with TRBJ1-3; D perhaps matches TRBD1 (6 bases). CDR1 SGDLS and CDR2 YYNGEE come from the germline V gene. The CDR3 sequence is 15 residues long. Trimming took off 4 bases at V and 9 bases at J, with 20 bases between the two ends. In DNA form, the CDR3 reads TGTGCCAGCAGCCCACGACAGGCCACGTTGGGCACCATATATTTT. Protein: CASSPRQATLGTIYF. Looking up the rest from reference TRBV9 and TRBJ1-3 gives the full variable domain: DSGVTQTPKHLITATGQRVTLRCSPRSGDLSVYWYQQSLDQGLQFLIQYYNGEERAKGNILERFSAQQFPDLHSELNLSSLELGDSALYFCASSPRQATLGTIYFGEGSWLTVV.

This sequence joins TRBV9 and TRBJ2-3; perhaps TRBD1 as D (5 bases). Germline loops: CDR1 SGDLS, CDR2 YYNGEE. The CDR3 is made up of 14 amino acids. V lost 4 bases and J lost 2, with 11 bases in between. CDR3 loop: CASSTGLNTDTQYF. The DNA of the CDR3 is TGTGCCAGCAGCACAGGCCTTAACACAGATACGCAGTATTTT.

This clone has a single count. V is TRBV19 and J is TRBJ1-2; no clear D gene. V was shortened by 5 bases and J by 5 bases, with 12 bases between the two germline ends. The CDR3 contains 13 residues. Looked up from germline, CDR1 is LNHDA and CDR2 is SQIVND (reference sequence). The CDR3 DNA is TGTGCCAGTAGTCGTCAAACACCGTATGGCTACACCTTC. It specifies CASSRQTPYGYTF.